This T cell receptor beta chain was identified during a study of T cell responses to AZD1222 COVID-19 vaccine. Study outcomes and limitations: Unmutated variant regions reportedly attract nearly half of all spike-specific TCRs. Vaccine-associated CD4 TCRs spanned spike, dominant at 160-218 and 743-854. Just a handful of AZD1222 recipients were seropositive at baseline.

Germline assignment: CDR1 ENHRY and CDR2 SYGVKD. The V end was cut by 5 bases, the J end by 0 bases, with 8 bases between. The CDR3 extends over 14 amino acids. Points on this clone: Its antigen is not identified.

Sequenced by immunoSEQ multiplex PCR; TCRdb stores in-frame clones only, minus some. The sample has 84,000 or so clones, 91% seen once. The V and J genes are TRBV10-3 and TRBJ2-1; D is ambiguous. This sequence originates from an adult in good health. The sequencing used peripheral blood, collected on day 0 of MenACWY control vaccination. For the CDR3, the DNA is TGTGCCATCAGTAATGGCGGCTCCTACAATGAGCAGTTCTTC. It is translated as CAISNGGSYNEQFF.